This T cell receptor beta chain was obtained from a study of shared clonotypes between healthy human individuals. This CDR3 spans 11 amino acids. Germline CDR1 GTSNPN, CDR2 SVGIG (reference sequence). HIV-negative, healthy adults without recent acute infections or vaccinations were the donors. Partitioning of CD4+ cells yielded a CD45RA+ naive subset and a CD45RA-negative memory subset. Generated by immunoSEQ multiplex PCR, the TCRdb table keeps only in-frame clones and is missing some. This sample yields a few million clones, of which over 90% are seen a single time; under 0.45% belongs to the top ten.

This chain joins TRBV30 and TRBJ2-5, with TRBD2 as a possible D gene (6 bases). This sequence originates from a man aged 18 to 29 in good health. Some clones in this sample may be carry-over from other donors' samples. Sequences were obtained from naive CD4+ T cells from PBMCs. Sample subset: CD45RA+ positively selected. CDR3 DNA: TGTGCAGGGAGGTACCAAGAGACCCAGTACTTC. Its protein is CAGRYQETQYF.